This TCR beta chain was identified during a study of T cell repertoires in cytomegalovirus infection (dated by TCRdb to between 2018 and 2021). Broadly, across the study: Donor HLA type was relevant to the analysis, because carriage of CMV infection together with the matching HLA type was indicated by public TCR beta signatures.

The junction carries 25 bases between V and J, which are trimmed by 6 bases and 4 bases respectively. The CDR3 has 18 amino acids, counting the end cysteine and phenylalanine. The entry retains the CDR3 DNA only, 54 bases that are in frame from base 1. Taken from the germline V gene, the CDR1 and CDR2 loops are SGHAT and FQNNGV. This clonotype has at least ten counts. Its specific antigen is unknown. Per-nucleotide qualities are absent, and no much larger clonotype sits a single base away. The research as a whole found: In both this cohort and an independent cohort of a few hundred donors, the cumulative frequency of public TCR beta family members distinguished carriers of CMV infection plus the relevant HLA type. The ex vivo response was dominated by HLA-C-restricted CMV-specific TCR beta clonotypes, which also provided the single most frequent clonotype in two of eight donors.

Sequenced using an Illumina HiSeq 1500. TCRdb trimmed the raw reads at Q25, called clones with MiXCR and kept productive beta chains. When rows share a CDR3 protein, they turn into one entry using the most common DNA and genes. Within this sample are roughly 310,000 distinct CDR3 sequences, with 17% of them counted one time only. The ten largest clones capture more than 10% of the sample. This sequence was found in a human donor in good health (CMV status not recorded). Some clones in this sample may be carry-over from other donors' samples. The sequence is built from TRBV11-2 and TRBJ2-1; a tentative D match to TRBD1 spans 6 bases. What was sequenced was PBMCs. The nucleotide sequence reads as follows: TGTGCCAGCAGAACTAATCAGGGGCCGACAACAACATACAATGAGCAGTTCTTC. The translation is CASRTNQGPTTTYNEQFF.